Given below is one T cell receptor beta chain in context. Its target is not known. Using immunoSEQ multiplex PCR, the repertoire was profiled, and TCRdb retains in-frame clones only, with some absent. The repertoire holds around 120,000 clones, 70% to 90% seen once, with around 17% in the top ten. This sample was included in a study of T cell responses to AZD1222 COVID-19 vaccine. Analysis merged second doses at about 4 or about 12 weeks. Study-wide results and caveats: Donors, mostly white British, included more females; clonal diversity was possibly underestimated. At baseline, seropositivity was found in only a handful of AZD1222 recipients. Reportedly, close to half of spike-specific TCRs are directed against unmutated variant regions.

The CDR3 is 13 amino acids. V gave up 8 bases and J gave up 2 bases, with 12 bases separating them. The germline V gene has CDR1 MDHEN and CDR2 SYDVKM. The sequencing used peripheral blood, collected 28 days after the second AZD1222 dose. The clonotype originates from an adult who received the AZD1222 COVID-19 vaccine. The chain couples TRBV28 to TRBJ2-5, with D unclear. CDR3 sequence: CASGDSAQETQYF. CDR3 sequence (DNA): TGTGCCAGCGGGGATTCAGCGCAAGAGACCCAGTACTTC.